This passage covers 21 T cell receptor beta chains from one sample sequenced in a study of cytomegalovirus exposure and HLA in healthy donors (dated by TCRdb to about 2017). Libraries were built with the immunoSEQ multiplex PCR assay. For the multiplex PCR, a mixture combining 60 forward primers for TCR Vbeta segments and 13 reverse primers for TCR Jbeta segments was used. TCRdb carries this immuneACCESS record with in-frame sequences only. Its versions omit some clonotypes, under half of them owing to an unresolved V gene in the studies checked, with the rest unexplained. This sample lists 150,000 to 200,000 clones; 60% to 85% were detected once. The top ten clonotypes cover approximately 3.4% of the sample. The sample taken for sequencing was PBMCs. These receptors were taken from a female donor in good health and CMV-seronegative.

The J gene is TRBJ2-2, the V gene TRBV9; D might be TRBD1 (5 bases). Germline V gene lookup returns CDR1 SGDLS and CDR2 YYNGEE. The V end was cut by 3 bases, the J end by 3 bases, with 6 bases between. The CDR3 covers 13 residues. The CDR3 spells CASSEGHTGELFF. The CDR3, as DNA: TGTGCCAGCAGCGAGGGGCACACCGGGGAGCTGTTTTTT. Using reference TRBV9 and TRBJ2-2 for the parts outside the CDR3, the full variable domain is DSGVTQTPKHLITATGQRVTLRCSPRSGDLSVYWYQQSLDQGLQFLIQYYNGEERAKGNILERFSAQQFPDLHSELNLSSLELGDSALYFCASSEGHTGELFFGEGSRLTVL.

V usage is TRBV23-1 and J usage is TRBJ1-3; possible D gene TRBD1, 5 bases. TRBV23-1 is classed as an ORF, of uncertain function. The length of the CDR3 is 18 residues. Trimming took 1 base from V and 0 from J, leaving 16 bases between them. Here the CDR3 DNA reads TGCGCCAGCAGTCAATTCCCTCCTGACAGACACTCTGGAAACACCATATATTTT. It translates to CASSQFPPDRHSGNTIYF.

This chain uses TRBV7-2 with TRBJ2-7; TRBD1 agrees at 8 bases. V was clipped by 3 bases and J by 2 bases; unmatched bases: 6. Germline V gives CDR1 SGHTA, CDR2 FQGNSA. CDR3 size: 15 residues. The CDR3 sequence: CASSFQDRAAYEQYF. CDR3 coding DNA: TGTGCCAGCAGCTTCCAGGACAGGGCAGCCTACGAGCAGTACTTC.

The chain couples TRBV7-6 to TRBJ2-1, with 8 nucleotides matching TRBD1. Looked up from germline, CDR1 is SGHVS and CDR2 is FNYEAQ. Losses at the gene ends were 1 base for V and 0 bases for J; bases not matched to a gene: 5. The CDR3 loop spans 17 amino acids. This CDR3 reads CASSLEQGVSSYNEQFF. The CDR3 DNA reads TGTGCCAGCAGCTTAGAACAGGGGGTAAGCTCCTACAATGAGCAGTTCTTC.

V gene TRBV27 combines with J gene TRBJ2-5, with 9 bases identical to TRBD1. The CDR3 is made up of 14 amino acids. Germline lookup yields CDR1 MNHEY and CDR2 SMNVEV (reference sequence). The junction had 2 bases not matched to a gene; V was cut back by 2 bases and J by 4 bases. The CDR3 DNA is TGTGCCAGCAGTTTAACAGGGGGCGGAGAGACCCAGTACTTC. It encodes CASSLTGGGETQYF.

This clone is a singleton in its sample. This rearrangement joins TRBV27 to TRBJ2-7; 14 nucleotides agree with TRBD2. Germline lookup yields CDR1 MNHEY and CDR2 SMNVEV (reference sequence). V lost 7 bases, J lost 3 bases, and 14 bases stayed unmatched. The CDR3 sequence is 18 residues long. CDR3 coding DNA: TGTGCCAGCAAACCGGGACTAGCGGGAGTGGGGCCCTTCTACGAGCAGTACTTC. It encodes CASKPGLAGVGPFYEQYF.

V is TRBV7-2 and J is TRBJ2-7; TRBD2 agrees at 13 bases. The CDR3 is made up of 16 amino acids. Trimming took 4 bases from V and 4 from J; bases not matched to a gene: 7. CDR1 SGHTA and CDR2 FQGNSA come from the germline V gene. The chain's CDR3 is CASSSQLAGGPYEQYF. In nucleotides, the CDR3 is TGTGCCAGCAGCTCACAACTAGCGGGGGGGCCGTACGAGCAGTACTTC.

CDR3 protein: CASSLNRGGSGAGELFF. DNA of the CDR3: TGTGCCAGCAGCTTAAACCGAGGTGGCTCAGGGGCCGGGGAGCTGTTTTTT. V and J are TRBV7-3 and TRBJ2-2; a possible D gene is TRBD1 (6 bases). The germline CDR1 and CDR2 sequences are SGHTA and FQGTGA. The length of the CDR3 is 17 residues. V was trimmed by 1 base and J by 6 bases, leaving 18 bases between them.

V usage is TRBV7-9 and J usage is TRBJ1-2; 8 bases align to TRBD1. V lost 0 bases to trimming and J lost 4 bases; unmatched junction nucleotides: 4. The CDR3 extends over 15 amino acids. The V gene's germline CDR1 is SEHNR and CDR2 FQNEAQ (reference sequence). The DNA for the CDR3 is TGTGCCAGCAGCTTAGCGACAGGGGAGACCTATGGCTACACCTTC. This codes for CASSLATGETYGYTF. The entire variable domain, with the rest obtained from reference TRBV7-9 and TRBJ1-2, is as follows: DTGVSQNPRHKITKRGQNVTFRCDPISEHNRLYWYRQTLGQGPEFLTYFQNEAQLEKSRLLSDRFSAERPKGSFSTLEIQRTEQGDSAMYLCASSLATGETYGYTFGSGTRLTVV.

The DNA of the CDR3 is TGTGCCAGCGGGAGGGCGCACGACAATGAGCAGTTCTTC. It encodes CASGRAHDNEQFF. This chain connects TRBV6-1 to TRBJ2-1, with 7 positions matching TRBD2. Germline CDR1 and CDR2: MNHNS and SASEGT. This CDR3 is built from 13 residues. V lost 8 bases, J lost 5 bases, and 6 bases stayed unmatched.

V usage is TRBV15 and J usage is TRBJ1-2, with 9 bases identical to TRBD1. After removal of 1 base from V and 2 bases from J, the junction contained 2 bases not matched to a gene. This CDR3 is built from 15 residues. CDR1 LNHNV and CDR2 YYDKDF come from the germline V gene (reference sequence). The CDR3 region has the DNA TGTGCCACCAGCAGAGTTACAGGGGGCAACTATGGCTACACCTTC. Protein: CATSRVTGGNYGYTF.

This rearrangement joins TRBV7-9 to TRBJ1-4; the match to TRBD1 covers 7 bases. This CDR3 has 15 residues. Germline V gene data show CDR1 as SEHNR and CDR2 as FQNEAQ (reference sequence). The J segment lost 3 bases and the V segment lost 5 bases, leaving 6 bases of the junction unmatched. CDR3 in amino acids: CASSTWTGPNEKLFF. CDR3 nucleotide sequence: TGTGCCAGCAGCACGTGGACAGGCCCTAATGAAAAACTGTTTTTT.

V is TRBV7-3 and J is TRBJ2-1, with D perhaps matching TRBD2 (5 bases). In germline, CDR1 is SGHTA, CDR2 FQGTGA. V lost 4 bases and J lost 9, with 19 bases in between. The CDR3 loop spans 15 amino acids. CDR3 nucleotides: TGTGCCAGCAGCTCCGGGAAAACATCGGTGAGTGAGCAGTTCTTC. This translates into CASSSGKTSVSEQFF.

This chain joins TRBV7-6 and TRBJ1-4, with D maybe TRBD1 (5 bases). V lost 0 bases and J lost 4, with 9 bases in between. Germline V lookup: CDR1 SGHVS, CDR2 FNYEAQ. This CDR3 region has 15 residues. The CDR3 here is CASSLAGGDNEKLFF. CDR3 nucleotides: TGTGCCAGCAGCTTAGCCGGGGGGGATAATGAAAAACTGTTTTTT.

The V and J genes are TRBV19 and TRBJ2-7; D might be TRBD2 (6 bases). Trimming cost V 4 bases and J 5 bases, with 9 bases left between them. Germline V gene data show CDR1 as LNHDA and CDR2 as SQIVND (reference sequence). The CDR3 extends over 12 amino acids. CDR3 nucleotides: TGTGCCAGTAGTAGCGGAGGGGACGAGCAGTACTTC. It codes for CASSSGGDEQYF.

The rearrangement links TRBV7-6 to TRBJ1-1; D uncertain. Germline-derived CDR1 and CDR2 are SGHVS and FNYEAQ. The CDR3 contains 12 residues. V shed 5 bases and J shed 4 bases, with 8 bases lying between them. CDR3 in amino acids: CASSPVITEAFF. For the CDR3, the DNA is TGTGCCAGCAGCCCTGTAATCACTGAAGCTTTCTTT.

The genes are TRBV19 and TRBJ2-5; tentative D call: TRBD2 (5 bases). V was pared by 1 base and J by 2 bases, with 11 bases between. Germline V gene lookup returns CDR1 LNHDA and CDR2 SQIVND (reference sequence). The CDR3 consists of 15 residues. The DNA for the CDR3 is TGTGCCAGTAGTATAGTTTTCGGGAAACAAGAGACCCAGTACTTC. Its protein is CASSIVFGKQETQYF.

The chain recombines TRBV27 with TRBJ1-2; D ambiguous. Looked up from germline, CDR1 is MNHEY and CDR2 is SMNVEV (reference sequence). CDR3 length: 13 residues. The germline V and J ends were trimmed by 5 bases and 7 bases, with 14 bases remaining between them. The CDR3 DNA sequence: TGTGCCAGCAGTCTTCAGGCATTCGGTGGCTACACCTTC. This sequence encodes CASSLQAFGGYTF.

CDR3 protein: CASSYTSLGGQETQYF. As DNA, the CDR3 is TGTGCCAGCAGTTACACATCTTTGGGGGGCCAAGAGACCCAGTACTTC. The chain couples TRBV6-5 to TRBJ2-5, with D perhaps matching TRBD2 (6 bases). V was trimmed by 2 bases and J by 1 base, leaving 14 bases between them. Germline CDR1 reads MNHEY; CDR2 reads SVGAGI. This CDR3 region has 16 residues.

The gene calls are TRBV4-3 and TRBJ2-5; 11 nucleotides agree with TRBD2. The CDR3 extends over 16 amino acids. With V trimmed by 1 base and J by 2 bases, 3 bases remained unmatched. CDR1 LGHNA and CDR2 YSLEER come from the germline V gene. This chain's CDR3 is CASSQGVAGGQETQYF. For the CDR3, the DNA is TGCGCCAGCAGCCAAGGGGTAGCGGGGGGGCAAGAGACCCAGTACTTC.

Points on this clone: Compared with germline, one end of the junction differs, possibly owing to a read error. CDR3 amino acids: CASSPGDNEKLFF. The CDR3 DNA sequence: TGTGCTAGCAGCCCCGGGGATAATGAAAAACTGTTTTTT. The V call is TRBV7-7, the J call TRBJ1-4; no clear D gene. CDR3 length: 13 residues. From germline, CDR1 is SSHAT and CDR2 FNYEAQ (reference sequence). The complete variable domain, with remaining parts taken from reference TRBV7-7 and TRBJ1-4, reads GAGVSQSPRYKVTKRGQDVTLRCDPISSHATLYWYQQALGQGPEFLTYFNYEAQPDKSGLPSDRFSAERPEGSISTLTIQRTEQRDSAMYRCASSPGDNEKLFFGSGTQLSVL.